The 24 T cell receptor beta chains below were found in one sample sequenced in a study of lymphopenia after photon versus proton radiotherapy (dated by TCRdb to about 2019). The library was produced with the immunoSEQ multiplex PCR assay. The clones in this table, taken by TCRdb from immuneACCESS, are in-frame only. Not every clone is retained; where verified, under half of the shortfall comes from an unresolved V gene, and the cause of the rest is unknown. Within this sample are more than 30,000 clones, with about 84% of them counted one time only. Jointly, the top ten make up 2.5% to 3.5% of the sample. The sample in question was peripheral blood, obtained from a patient treated with photon-based radiotherapy. The receptors here all came from a man aged 45-65 years with gastric cancer.

The rearrangement links TRBV7-3 to TRBJ2-2; 7 nucleotides match TRBD1. V was clipped by 5 bases and J by 0 bases; unmatched bases: 3. Per germline, CDR1 SGHTA and CDR2 FQGTGA. The CDR3 totals 15 residues. The CDR3 DNA reads TGTGCCAGCAGCGTAGGACAGGCGAACACCGGGGAGCTGTTTTTT. It is translated as CASSVGQANTGELFF. Drawing the rest from reference TRBV7-3 and TRBJ2-2, the complete variable domain is GAGVSQTPSNKVTEKGKYVELRCDPISGHTALYWYRQSLGQGPEFLIYFQGTGAADDSGLPNDRFFAVRPEGSVSTLKIQRTERGDSAVYLCASSVGQANTGELFFGEGSRLTVL.

The V call is TRBV19, the J call TRBJ2-1, with 9 bases that match TRBD1. CDR3 size: 14 residues. Losses at the gene ends were 10 bases for V and 9 bases for J; bases not matched to a gene: 13. In germline, CDR1 is LNHDA, CDR2 SQIVND (reference sequence). CDR3 DNA sequence: TGTGCCACCCTAGGGACAGGGACGGTAGTTGAGCAGTTCTTC. Protein product: CATLGTGTVVEQFF.

V gene TRBV5-1 combines with J gene TRBJ1-4, with D possibly being TRBD1 (5 bases). The germline V gene encodes CDR1 SGHRS and CDR2 YFSETQ. The CDR3 is made up of 15 amino acids. V gave up 0 bases and J gave up 6 bases, with 12 bases separating them. CDR3 loop: CASSLDWGWDEKLFF. The CDR3 DNA sequence: TGCGCCAGCAGCTTGGATTGGGGCTGGGATGAAAAACTGTTTTTT.

The rearrangement joins TRBV27 to TRBJ2-3; TRBD1 aligns across 9 bases. Germline V lookup: CDR1 MNHEY, CDR2 SMNVEV (reference sequence). J lost 0 bases, V lost 5 bases, and 15 bases had no gene match. The CDR3 has 19 amino acids. The DNA of the CDR3 is TGTGCCAGCAGTCCAACCAGGACAGGGGCTTATTCTAGCACAGATACGCAGTATTTT. This sequence encodes CASSPTRTGAYSSTDTQYF.

This chain connects TRBV6-4 to TRBJ2-3; 8 bases line up with TRBD2. Germline trimming cut 10 bases from V and 1 base from J; bases unmatched to any gene: 19. CDR1 is MRHNA, CDR2 SNTAGT, per germline. The CDR3 sequence is 18 residues long. In DNA form, the CDR3 reads TGTGCCAACAATATCCCGGAGCGGGAGTGGGAAGGCACAGATACGCAGTATTTT. Translated, it gives CANNIPEREWEGTDTQYF.

The chain links TRBV5-5 to TRBJ1-1; a weak D match, TRBD1 (6 bases). CDR1 and CDR2 from the germline V gene are SGHKS and YYEKEE (reference sequence). Trimming cost V 3 bases and J 10 bases, with 16 bases left between them. CDR3 size: 13 residues. The CDR3 DNA sequence: TGTGCCAGCAGCTCCCGGGACAATTACGCAGCTTTCTTT. This gives the protein CASSSRDNYAAFF.

J is TRBJ2-2 and V is TRBV5-1, with D perhaps given as TRBD1 or TRBD2 (5 bases each). The V end was cut by 3 bases, the J end by 5 bases, with 14 bases between. This CDR3 comprises 15 residues. Germline V gene sequence: CDR1 SGHRS, CDR2 YFSETQ. The CDR3 DNA reads TGCGCCAGCAGCTCCGGGGCGAGAAATACCGGGGAGCTGTTTTTT. Its protein product is CASSSGARNTGELFF.

The chain has TRBV6-6 and TRBJ2-7; D is perhaps TRBD1 (5 bases). CDR3 length: 16 amino acids. Germline lookup yields CDR1 MNHNY and CDR2 SVGAGI (reference sequence). V was shortened by 5 bases and J by 1 base, with 18 bases between the two germline ends. The CDR3 DNA reads TGTGCCAGCAGTGCCCTAGGACAAGTTCAGTCCTACGAGCAGTACTTC. This gives the protein CASSALGQVQSYEQYF.

This clone was recorded a few times. V usage is TRBV4-1 and J usage is TRBJ2-2, with a weak D call TRBD2 (6 bases). CDR1 is MGHRA and CDR2 is YSYEKL in the germline V gene. Trimming left V 6 bases short and J 4 bases short, with 12 bases between. The CDR3 loop spans 14 amino acids. CDR3 protein: CASRRDFITGELFF. DNA of the CDR3: TGCGCCAGCAGACGGGACTTCATCACCGGGGAGCTGTTTTTT.

V usage is TRBV19 and J usage is TRBJ2-3; 10 bases line up with TRBD2. J was trimmed by 0 bases and V by 9 bases; bases with no gene match: 3. The CDR3 has 14 residues. Germline loops: CDR1 LNHDA, CDR2 SQIVND (reference sequence). The DNA of the CDR3 is TGTGCCAGCGCTAGCGGGAGTAGCACAGATACGCAGTATTTT. It codes for CASASGSSTDTQYF. Using reference TRBV19 and TRBJ2-3 for the parts outside the CDR3, the full variable domain is DGGITQSPKYLFRKEGQNVTLSCEQNLNHDAMYWYRQDPGQGLRLIYYSQIVNDFQKGDIAEGYSVSREKKESFPLTVTSAQKNPTAFYLCASASGSSTDTQYFGPGTRLTVL.

This chain joins TRBV18 and TRBJ2-5; tentatively, D is TRBD1 (6 bases). This CDR3 has 13 residues. Per the germline V gene, CDR1 is KGHSH and CDR2 is LQKENI. V lost 5 bases, J lost 5 bases, and 12 bases lay in between. CDR3 protein: CASSSGQSETQYF. The CDR3 DNA follows: TGTGCCAGCTCATCAGGACAGTCGGAGACCCAGTACTTC.

V is TRBV2 and J is TRBJ2-5, with D possibly TRBD2 on 6 matching bases. The closer fit of TRBJ2-7 to the DNA end suggests the J call may be wrong. Germline loops: CDR1 SNHLY, CDR2 FYNNEI. CDR3 length: 13 amino acids. CDR3 region: CARGASETYEQYF. DNA of the CDR3: TGTGCCAGAGGGGCTAGCGAGACCTACGAGCAGTACTTC.

The V gene is TRBV7-8, the J gene TRBJ2-7; the D gene is possibly TRBD1 (7 bases). CDR1 and CDR2 from the germline V gene are SGHVS and FQNEAQ. There are 15 residues in the CDR3. V lost 0 bases and J lost 1, with 10 bases in between. CDR3 DNA sequence: TGTGCCAGCAGCTTAGCGGAGGGGGCATCCTACGAGCAGTACTTC. It specifies CASSLAEGASYEQYF.

CDR3 sequence: CASSLGLSEQYF. The CDR3 coding sequence is TGTGCCAGCAGCTTGGGTCTATCCGAGCAGTACTTC. The rearrangement links TRBV5-4 to TRBJ2-7; no reliable D call. V lost 0 bases, J lost 6 bases, and 7 bases lay in between. Germline-derived CDR1 and CDR2 are SGHNT and YYREEE (reference sequence). CDR3 length equals 12 residues. Full variable domain (remainder filled in from reference TRBV5-4 and TRBJ2-7): ETGVTQSPTHLIKTRGQQVTLRCSSQSGHNTVSWYQQALGQGPQFIFQYYREEENGRGNFPPRFSGLQFPNYSSELNVNALELDDSALYLCASSLGLSEQYFGPGTRLTVT.

This rearrangement joins TRBV7-8 to TRBJ2-7, with D possibly being TRBD1 (6 bases). The germline CDR1 and CDR2 sequences are SGHVS and FQNEAQ. This CDR3 has 14 residues. V lost 1 base to trimming and J lost 7 bases, with 14 bases between them. The CDR3 here is CASSLDRVSGEQYF. DNA of the CDR3: TGTGCCAGCAGCTTAGACAGGGTCTCCGGGGAGCAGTACTTC.

The V and J genes are TRBV9 and TRBJ1-1, with D hard to call. Germline V gene data show CDR1 as SGDLS and CDR2 as YYNGEE. V was trimmed by 0 bases and J by 4 bases, leaving 22 bases between them. The CDR3 is 18 residues long. In nucleotides, the CDR3 is TGTGCCAGCAGCGTAGGGGATGACAATAGATACCGTTCCACTGAAGCTTTCTTT. Its translation: CASSVGDDNRYRSTEAFF.

The V call is TRBV5-1, the J call TRBJ1-3; no definite D call. Trimming stripped 0 bases from V and 0 bases from J, with 16 bases between. CDR1 and CDR2 (germline): SGHRS, YFSETQ. This CDR3 region has 18 residues. DNA of the CDR3: TGCGCCAGCAGCTTGGTTGGCAGTAGTTCGAGCTCTGGAAACACCATATATTTT. Amino acids: CASSLVGSSSSSGNTIYF.

This clone was observed a single time. The chain recombines TRBV21-1 with TRBJ1-4. TRBV21-1 has pseudogene status. The CDR3 totals 14 residues. The CDR3 region is CASTEPGLPEKLFF. The CDR3 nucleotides read TGTGCCAGCACCGAACCGGGACTACCGGAAAAACTGTTTTTT.

This chain links TRBV29-1 with TRBJ2-1, with a weak D call TRBD2 (6 bases). The CDR3 has 16 amino acids. Trimming left V 1 base short and J 6 bases short, with 19 bases between. CDR1 is SQVTM, CDR2 ANQGSEA, per germline. In DNA form, the CDR3 reads TGCAGCGTTGAAGGGAGCTGGCTAGCGAGTCCCAATGAGCAGTTCTTC. Translated, it gives CSVEGSWLASPNEQFF.

This chain connects TRBV6-1 to TRBJ2-2; D remains ambiguous. The V end lost 4 bases, the J end lost 6 bases, and 15 bases lay between the germline ends. The CDR3 is 15 residues long. In germline, CDR1 is MNHNS, CDR2 SASEGT. The CDR3 loop reads CASSVASGVPGELFF. In DNA form, the CDR3 reads TGTGCCAGCAGTGTCGCGTCAGGAGTCCCCGGGGAGCTGTTTTTT.

The gene calls are TRBV6-1 and TRBJ2-5, with D hard to call. This CDR3 spans 13 amino acids. Germline CDR1 is MNHNS and CDR2 is SASEGT. V was pared by 2 bases and J by 7 bases, with 11 bases between. The CDR3 DNA reads TGTGCCAGCAGTGAACTGCTGGTCGGGACCCAGTACTTC. Protein product: CASSELLVGTQYF.

A single count supports this clone. The V call is TRBV6-1, the J call TRBJ2-7, with 7 bases fitting TRBD1. The CDR3 is made up of 15 amino acids. CDR1 MNHNS and CDR2 SASEGT come from the germline V gene. V trimming: 0 bases; J trimming: 3 bases; junction bases outside the gene matches: 5. The CDR3 bases are TGTGCCAGCAGTGAAGCGGGGAACAGGGGCTACGAGCAGTACTTC. Its translation is CASSEAGNRGYEQYF.

The chain carries TRBV11-2 and TRBJ2-1; D might be TRBD2 (7 bases). V lost 5 bases, J lost 6 bases, and 14 bases lay in between. CDR1 and CDR2 from the germline V gene are SGHAT and FQNNGV. The CDR3 sequence is 14 residues long. The CDR3 spells CASSQGGARNEQFF. The CDR3 DNA reads as TGTGCCAGCAGCCAAGGGGGGGCCCGCAATGAGCAGTTCTTC.

The gene calls are TRBV19 and TRBJ1-5, with D perhaps TRBD1 (6 bases). Germline V gives CDR1 LNHDA, CDR2 SQIVND (reference sequence). The CDR3 extends over 14 amino acids. Trimming took off 2 bases at V and 4 bases at J, with 9 bases between the two ends. In DNA form, the CDR3 reads TGTGCCAGTAGTATACGGGGGCAGAATCAGCCCCAGCATTTT. Translated: CASSIRGQNQPQHF.